The rows below give T cell receptor beta chains drawn from one sample of a study of PD-1 blockade in classical Hodgkin lymphoma. Only in-frame clones appear in the TCRdb table, and some are missing; sequencing was by immunoSEQ multiplex PCR. Here the sample spans around 2,700 clones, over 65% being singletons. The sequenced sample was CD8+ T cells from blood, obtained at baseline. The receptors stem from a human donor with classical Hodgkin lymphoma. The CDR3 runs from the conserved cysteine through the conserved F or W. A D gene is named only where the DNA matches it firmly. Not all rows give a size; the values are once, few, many and, for expanded clones, a class.

J gene,D gene,V gene,clone size,CDR3 protein,CDR3 DNA
TRBJ2-7,.,TRBV5-1,.,CASSLRRVDDYEQYF,TGCGCCAGCAGCTTGAGAAGGGTGGATGATTACGAGCAGTACTTC
TRBJ1-1,.,TRBV5-6,large,CASSLGGNTEAFF,TGTGCCAGCAGCTTGGGGGGGAACACTGAAGCTTTCTTT
TRBJ2-7,TRBD2,TRBV2,.,CASGVLAGVRYEQYF,TGTGCCAGCGGGGTACTAGCGGGGGTAAGGTACGAGCAGTACTTC
TRBJ2-5,.,TRBV5-1,.,CASSSNSNAEQETQYF,TGCGCCAGCAGCTCCAATTCCAATGCGGAACAAGAGACCCAGTACTTC
TRBJ2-2,.,TRBV5-1,.,CASSLKGTGELFF,TGCGCCAGCAGCTTGAAGGGCACCGGGGAGCTGTTTTTT
TRBJ2-6,.,TRBV9,.,CASSVRPEGSGANVLTF,TGTGCCAGCAGCGTACGCCCTGAAGGGTCTGGGGCCAACGTCCTGACTTTC
TRBJ2-7,TRBD2,TRBV27,.,CASSLSASSGYAYEQYF,TGTGCCAGCAGTTTATCAGCCTCTAGCGGTTATGCCTACGAGCAGTACTTC
TRBJ1-1,.,TRBV25-1,.,CASIKPGPLERAFF,TGTGCCAGCATCAAACCGGGACCTCTTGAGCGGGCTTTCTTT
TRBJ1-1,.,TRBV4-3,.,CASSQETGGGRETNTEAFF,TGCGCCAGCAGCCAAGAAACCGGGGGGGGACGGGAAACGAACACTGAAGCTTTCTTT
TRBJ2-5,.,TRBV7-2,.,CASSDVQGYQETQYF,TGTGCCAGCAGCGACGTACAGGGTTACCAAGAGACCCAGTACTTC
TRBJ1-5,.,TRBV27,few,CASSLRDSNQPQHF,TGTGCCAGCAGTTTACGGGATAGCAATCAGCCCCAGCATTTT
TRBJ2-3,.,TRBV5-6,.,CASSLGVAGTDTQYF,TGTGCCAGCAGCTTGGGAGTAGCGGGCACAGATACGCAGTATTTT
TRBJ2-7,TRBD1,TRBV4-3,.,CASSHDRAYEQYF,TGCGCCAGCAGCCACGACAGGGCCTACGAGCAGTACTTC
TRBJ2-7,.,TRBV7-5,.,CASSLVFGEQYF,TGTGCCAGCAGCTTAGTTTTCGGCGAGCAGTACTTC
TRBJ2-6,.,TRBV7-1,.,CASSYVRRGQSRANVLTF,TGTGCCAGCAGCTACGTGCGTCGAGGACAAAGTCGGGCCAACGTCCTGACTTTC
TRBJ2-5,.,TRBV19,.,CASSIGALYQETQYF,TGTGCCAGTAGTATCGGGGCCTTGTACCAAGAGACCCAGTACTTC
TRBJ2-7,.,TRBV7-9,.,CASSLVSGLNEQYF,TGTGCCAGCAGCTTAGTTTCGGGGCTCAACGAGCAGTACTTC
TRBJ2-5,TRBD1,TRBV4-1,.,CASSYRTGQETQYF,TGCGCCAGCAGCTACAGGACAGGCCAAGAGACCCAGTACTTC
TRBJ2-7,TRBD1,TRBV4-3,.,CASSQGQGSSYEQYF,TGCGCCAGCAGCCAAGGACAGGGTAGCTCCTACGAGCAGTACTTC
TRBJ2-7,.,TRBV6-6,.,CASSYSPSGEQYF,TGTGCCAGCAGTTACTCCCCTTCCGGGGAGCAGTACTTC
TRBJ2-7,TRBD1,TRBV7-9,once,CASNPGTDSYEQYF,TGTGCCAGCAATCCAGGGACAGATTCCTACGAGCAGTACTTC
TRBJ1-2,TRBD1,TRBV5-1,.,CASSLEGQVTRGGYTF,TGCGCCAGCAGCTTGGAGGGACAGGTTACGAGGGGTGGCTACACCTTC
TRBJ1-5,.,TRBV19,once,CASRNPGGGQPQHF,TGTGCCAGTAGAAACCCGGGGGGGGGACAGCCCCAGCATTTT
TRBJ2-3,.,TRBV9,.,CASSAGGGPDTQYF,TGTGCCAGCAGCGCCGGGGGAGGCCCAGATACGCAGTATTTT
TRBJ2-1,TRBD2,TRBV6-5,.,CASSSLGGGYNEQFF,TGTGCCAGCAGTTCCCTTGGCGGGGGGTACAATGAGCAGTTCTTC
TRBJ2-7,TRBD1,TRBV18,.,CASRPGQGIPISSYEQYF,TGTGCCAGCCGACCGGGACAGGGAATCCCTATTAGTTCCTACGAGCAGTACTTC
TRBJ2-2,.,TRBV7-8,large,CASSPRGGANTGELFF,TGTGCCAGCAGCCCCCGCGGCGGCGCGAACACCGGGGAGCTGTTTTTT
TRBJ1-1,.,TRBV6-4,.,CASSDTDRNTEAFF,TGTGCCAGCAGTGACACCGATCGGAACACTGAAGCTTTCTTT
TRBJ2-3,TRBD2,TRBV7-1,once,CASSPGLQGTDTQYF,TGTGCCAGCAGCCCGGGACTACAAGGCACAGATACGCAGTATTTT
TRBJ1-1,TRBD1,TRBV5-6,.,CASRNGQGARGAFF,TGTGCCAGCAGGAACGGACAGGGGGCAAGGGGAGCTTTCTTT
TRBJ2-7,TRBD1,TRBV6-5,few,CASSYNRGYEQYF,TGTGCCAGCAGTTACAACAGGGGTTACGAGCAGTACTTC
TRBJ1-1,.,TRBV5-4,.,CASSPRQGGRSDTEAFF,TGTGCCAGCAGCCCCCGGCAGGGCGGTCGTTCGGACACTGAAGCTTTCTTT
TRBJ2-7,.,TRBV7-6,.,CASSLAIRQGIKDEQYF,TGTGCCAGCAGCTTAGCGATTAGGCAGGGCATAAAGGACGAGCAGTACTTC
TRBJ1-1,.,TRBV6-5,.,CASSYGSGTEAFF,TGTGCCAGCAGTTATGGGTCCGGCACTGAAGCTTTCTTT
TRBJ2-4,.,TRBV4-1,once,CASSQDGNIQYF,TGCGCCAGCAGCCAAGATGGGAACATTCAGTACTTC
TRBJ2-3,.,TRBV28,.,CASSFVAGTDTQYF,TGTGCCAGCAGTTTCGTTGCGGGCACAGATACGCAGTATTTT
TRBJ1-2,.,TRBV13,.,CASSPSRNYGYTF,TGTGCCAGCAGCCCCTCCCGTAACTATGGCTACACCTTC
TRBJ2-7,.,TRBV10-2,.,CASSESLGQPYEQYF,TGCGCCAGCAGTGAGTCCCTTGGACAGCCCTACGAGCAGTACTTC
TRBJ2-1,.,TRBV11-2,.,CASSFFGGSNEQFF,TGTGCCAGCAGCTTTTTCGGGGGCTCCAATGAGCAGTTCTTC
TRBJ2-5,.,TRBV10-3,.,CAISESGGLQETQYF,TGTGCCATCAGTGAGTCGGGGGGCCTCCAAGAGACCCAGTACTTC
TRBJ1-1,TRBD1,TRBV29-1,few,CSVYPGQLTWNTEAFF,TGCAGCGTCTACCCGGGACAGCTCACCTGGAACACTGAAGCTTTCTTT
TRBJ2-2,.,TRBV7-6,few,CASSYIPGTYYTGELFF,TGTGCCAGCAGTTATATTCCCGGGACTTATTACACCGGGGAGCTGTTTTTT
TRBJ1-5,.,TRBV14,.,CASSRQQQSNQPQHF,TGTGCCAGCAGCCGTCAACAACAGAGCAATCAGCCCCAGCATTTT
TRBJ2-7,TRBD2,TRBV6-1,.,CASSDGRGYEQYF,TGTGCCAGCAGTGATGGGCGGGGGTACGAGCAGTACTTC
TRBJ2-1,TRBD2,TRBV5-1,once,CASGDVLAGIDEQFF,TGCGCCAGCGGAGATGTACTAGCGGGAATCGATGAGCAGTTCTTC
TRBJ1-2,.,TRBV27,few,CASSPGYGRTYGYTF,TGTGCCAGCAGTCCGGGATACGGACGAACCTATGGCTACACCTTC
TRBJ2-3,.,TRBV7-9,.,CASSTDTQYF,TGTGCCAGCAGCACGGATACGCAGTATTTT
TRBJ1-1,TRBD1,TRBV7-9,.,CASSSGGPDQAFF,TGTGCCAGCAGCTCAGGGGGCCCGGATCAAGCTTTCTTT
TRBJ2-5,.,TRBV5-4,.,CASSLGAVETQYF,TGTGCCAGCAGCTTGGGCGCGGTCGAGACCCAGTACTTC
TRBJ1-2,.,TRBV9,.,CASSLRDSLGDGYTF,TGTGCCAGCAGCCTACGGGACTCTCTGGGGGATGGCTACACCTTC
TRBJ2-6,TRBD1,TRBV4-1,.,CASSQQAAGQGSGANVLTF,TGCGCCAGCAGCCAGCAGGCCGCCGGACAGGGCTCTGGGGCCAACGTCCTGACTTTC
TRBJ2-4,TRBD1,TRBV28,.,CASSSITTGAGRVAKNIQYF,TGTGCCAGCAGCTCAATCACGACAGGGGCGGGTAGGGTAGCCAAAAACATTCAGTACTTC
TRBJ1-1,TRBD1,TRBV2,.,CASSGTGQLNTEAFF,TGTGCCAGCAGCGGAACGGGACAGTTGAACACTGAAGCTTTCTTT
TRBJ1-2,.,TRBV27,.,CASSSDRRGYTF,TGTGCCAGCAGTTCCGACAGGAGGGGCTACACCTTC
TRBJ2-1,.,TRBV5-6,.,CASSLGRVGVFF,TGTGCCAGCAGCTTAGGACGGGTTGGGGTGTTCTTC